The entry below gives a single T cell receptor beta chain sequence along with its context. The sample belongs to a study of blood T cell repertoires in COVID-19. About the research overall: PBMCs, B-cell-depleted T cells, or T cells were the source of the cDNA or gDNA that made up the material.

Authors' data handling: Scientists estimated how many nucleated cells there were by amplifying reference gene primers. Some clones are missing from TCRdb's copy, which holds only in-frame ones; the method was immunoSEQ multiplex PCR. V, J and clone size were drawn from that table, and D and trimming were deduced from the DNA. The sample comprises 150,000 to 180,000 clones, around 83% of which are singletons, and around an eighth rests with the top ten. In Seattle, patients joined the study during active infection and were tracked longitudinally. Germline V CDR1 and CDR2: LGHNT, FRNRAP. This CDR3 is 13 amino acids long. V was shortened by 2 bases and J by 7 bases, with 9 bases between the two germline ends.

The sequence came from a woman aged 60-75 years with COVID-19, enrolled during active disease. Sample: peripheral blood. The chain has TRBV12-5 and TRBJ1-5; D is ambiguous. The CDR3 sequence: CASGLLPEQPQHF. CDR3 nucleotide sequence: TGTGCTAGTGGTTTGTTACCAGAACAGCCCCAGCATTTT.